This T cell receptor beta chain is from a study of T cell changes during pregnancy in multiple sclerosis. Profiling relied on immunoSEQ multiplex PCR, and the TCRdb table lists in-frame clones only, not all of them. The repertoire holds approximately 80,000 clones, with roughly nine tenths as singletons. Deletions cut 5 bases from V and 8 bases from J, with 21 bases between. The CDR3 loop spans 15 amino acids. The germline gives CDR1 MNHEY, CDR2 SMNVEV (reference sequence). The V gene is TRBV27, the J gene TRBJ1-1; D perhaps matches TRBD1 (6 bases). The sequences come from PBMCs, collected in the first trimester of pregnancy. This receptor was obtained from a female donor in good health, serving as a control in a pregnancy study. Some clones in this sample may be carry-over from other donors' samples. The CDR3 region is CASSPIWTDPIEAFF. Written as DNA, the CDR3 is TGTGCCAGCAGTCCAATATGGACAGACCCCATCGAAGCTTTCTTT.